This T cell receptor beta chain was observed in a study of T cell repertoires in cytomegalovirus infection. Overall study: Public TCR beta signatures marked donors with CMV infection and the matching HLA. Study-wide points: Clonotypes of TCR beta that were HLA-C-restricted and CMV-specific dominated the ex vivo response. Carriers of CMV and the relevant HLA type were discriminated by public TCR beta frequency.

TCRdb used MiXCR to reprocess the reads, holding one entry per CDR3 protein. The table includes around 270,000 distinct CDR3 sequences, roughly 10% detected once. CDR3 length equals 15 residues. The V gene's germline CDR1 is SQVTM and CDR2 ANQGSEA. V was cut by 3 bases and J by 9 bases, with 23 bases left in between. The sample holds many counts of this clonotype. What it recognizes is unknown. The source of this sequence is a human donor in good health (CMV status not recorded). Some clones in this sample may be carry-over from other donors' samples. Material for sequencing was PBMCs. V and J are TRBV29-1 and TRBJ2-5; perhaps TRBD2 as D (6 bases). CDR3 sequence reads: CSVDSTEGLWMAQYF. The CDR3 coding sequence is TGCAGCGTTGATTCTACGGAGGGATTGTGGATGGCCCAGTACTTC.